The clone carrying this T cell receptor beta chain showed up just a few times. Its antigen is still unknown. For TCR beta, libraries came from quantitative 5'-RACE with molecular barcodes. TCRdb fed the 5' RACE reads into MiXCR, producing one record per CDR3 protein. The sample consists of 750,000 to 850,000 distinct CDR3 sequences, over 9.5% of them appearing once. This sample was included in a study of CD8 T cells in ankylosing spondylitis. Findings and limits, study-wide: There were earlier reports of some motif variants in reactive arthritis synovial fluid and blood. Ankylosing spondylitis blood appeared to be characterized by a TCR beta motif of several highly homologous variants. With a CD8+ phenotype, disease-linked clones were relatively rare in peripheral blood.

CDR3 length equals 15 residues. The germline CDR1 and CDR2 sequences are LNHDA and SQIVND (reference sequence). Trimming at V came to 4 bases and at J to 3 bases, leaving 8 bases not matched to a gene. This TCR came from a male donor with ankylosing spondylitis. Sequenced input: blood, either unsorted or a sorted T cell fraction (not recorded which). The chain uses TRBV19 and TRBJ2-7, with 8 bases that match TRBD2. In nucleotides, the CDR3 is TGTGCCAGTAGTACCTCGGGGGGGCGCGTCTACGAGCAGTACTTC. Its translation: CASSTSGGRVYEQYF.